The 16 T cell receptor beta chains below were found in one sample sequenced in a study of blood T cell repertoires in COVID-19. The table came from immunoSEQ multiplex PCR; TCRdb's copy has only in-frame clones and leaves some out. The data contain 430,000 or so clones, around nine tenths of them seen just once; the ten biggest clones take up 0.65% to 1%. Sequencing used peripheral blood. The receptors were gathered from a man aged 18-30 years with COVID-19, enrolled during active disease.

This chain connects TRBV19 to TRBJ2-7; TRBD2 agrees at 11 bases. Per germline, CDR1 LNHDA and CDR2 SQIVND (reference sequence). This CDR3 is 15 amino acids long. Trimming removed 5 bases from V and 0 bases from J; junction bases left unmatched: 3. DNA for the CDR3: TGTGCCAGTAGTGCCGGGACTAGCGGCTCCTACGAGCAGTACTTC. Translated, it gives CASSAGTSGSYEQYF.

The chain uses TRBV7-9 and TRBJ1-3, with D possibly being TRBD1 (6 bases). The CDR3 length is 16 residues. Germline assignment: CDR1 SEHNR and CDR2 FQNEAQ (reference sequence). The V gene lost 1 base and the J gene lost 0 bases, with 10 bases spanning the gap. The CDR3 region has the DNA TGTGCCAGCAGCTTAGACGGGACACTCTCTGGAAACACCATATATTTT. Protein product: CASSLDGTLSGNTIYF. Supplemented by reference TRBV7-9 and TRBJ1-3, the full variable domain reads DTGVSQNPRHKITKRGQNVTFRCDPISEHNRLYWYRQTLGQGPEFLTYFQNEAQLEKSRLLSDRFSAERPKGSFSTLEIQRTEQGDSAMYLCASSLDGTLSGNTIYFGEGSWLTVV.

The chain links TRBV18 to TRBJ2-3; 8 positions match TRBD2. The CDR3 consists of 15 residues. V gave up 4 bases and J gave up 0 bases; unmatched junction bases: 3. Germline CDR1 KGHSH, CDR2 LQKENI. The CDR3 region has the DNA TGTGCCAGCTCACTTAGCGGGACTAGCACAGATACGCAGTATTTT. Protein product: CASSLSGTSTDTQYF. The complete variable domain, with remaining parts taken from reference TRBV18 and TRBJ2-3, reads NAGVMQNPRHLVRRRGQEARLRCSPMKGHSHVYWYRQLPEEGLKFMVYLQKENIIDESGMPKERFSAEFPKEGPSILRIQQVVRGDSAAYFCASSLSGTSTDTQYFGPGTRLTVL.

V is TRBV4-1 and J is TRBJ1-1, with TRBD1 as a possible D gene (6 bases). Germline V gives CDR1 MGHRA, CDR2 YSYEKL. Trimming stripped 4 bases from V and 2 bases from J, with 14 bases between. The CDR3 length is 15 residues. The CDR3 loop reads CASSPTPGHNTEAFF. DNA for the CDR3: TGCGCCAGCAGCCCTACACCGGGACACAACACTGAAGCTTTCTTT.

As concerns this clone: In the same sample, other DNA sequences code for this CDR3. The chain combines TRBV19 with TRBJ2-7, with a weak D call TRBD2 (5 bases). This CDR3 spans 14 amino acids. Trimming took off 2 bases at V and 0 bases at J, with 8 bases between the two ends. CDR1 is LNHDA, CDR2 SQIVND, per germline (reference sequence). Here the CDR3 reads CASSISGSSYEQYF. CDR3 coding DNA: TGTGCCAGTAGTATAAGCGGAAGCTCCTACGAGCAGTACTTC. Full variable domain (remainder filled in from reference TRBV19 and TRBJ2-7): DGGITQSPKYLFRKEGQNVTLSCEQNLNHDAMYWYRQDPGQGLRLIYYSQIVNDFQKGDIAEGYSVSREKKESFPLTVTSAQKNPTAFYLCASSISGSSYEQYFGPGTRLTVT.

The chain uses TRBV7-9 and TRBJ2-7, with D tentatively TRBD1 (5 bases). The CDR3 sequence is 15 residues long. In germline, CDR1 is SEHNR, CDR2 FQNEAQ (reference sequence). V lost 3 bases to trimming and J lost 2 bases, with 14 bases between them. The CDR3 DNA follows: TGTGCCAGCAGCTTGCGGTTGGGGCCCACCTACGAGCAGTACTTC. Translated: CASSLRLGPTYEQYF.

This chain links TRBV7-9 with TRBJ2-5; D is perhaps TRBD1 (5 bases). Germline V gene data show CDR1 as SEHNR and CDR2 as FQNEAQ (reference sequence). This CDR3 region has 17 residues. V was trimmed by 0 bases and J by 1 base, leaving 15 bases between them. CDR3 coding DNA: TGTGCCAGCAGCTTAGCAAGGGGCACTCCCTTCCAAGAGACCCAGTACTTC. Translation gives CASSLARGTPFQETQYF.

The rearrangement joins TRBV6-2 or TRBV6-3 to TRBJ1-1; D unresolved. Germline lookup yields CDR1 MNHEY and CDR2 SVGEGT. The CDR3 is 16 residues long. V was shortened by 2 bases and J by 1 base, with 14 bases between the two germline ends. The CDR3 nucleotides read TGTGCCAGCAGTTACCCAGTCGGGTTAGGGAACACTGAAGCTTTCTTT. This translates into CASSYPVGLGNTEAFF.

This chain uses TRBV27 with TRBJ1-1; 7 nucleotides match TRBD1. The trim removed 3 bases at V and 1 base at J, leaving 2 bases unmatched. Germline V gene lookup returns CDR1 MNHEY and CDR2 SMNVEV (reference sequence). This CDR3 is 14 amino acids long. The CDR3 bases are TGTGCCAGCAGTTTCAACAGGGGGAACACTGAAGCTTTCTTT. This encodes CASSFNRGNTEAFF.

This chain joins TRBV2 and TRBJ1-2; 9 bases match TRBD1. V lost 8 bases, J lost 13 bases, and 14 bases stayed unmatched. This CDR3 is 13 amino acids long. CDR1 and CDR2 (germline): SNHLY, FYNNEI. CDR3 residues: CASSQGTGNIGTF. The CDR3 DNA sequence: TGTGCCAGCTCTCAGGGGACAGGGAACATAGGCACCTTC. Complete variable domain (other parts from reference TRBV2 and TRBJ1-2): EPEVTQTPSHQVTQMGQEVILRCVPISNHLYFYWYRQILGQKVEFLVSFYNNEISEKSEIFDDQFSVERPDGSNFTLKIRSTKLEDSAMYFCASSQGTGNIGTFGSGTRLTVV.

The genes are TRBV6-5 and TRBJ1-1; 8 bases are shared with TRBD1. CDR1 is MNHEY, CDR2 SVGAGI, per germline. The CDR3 contains 13 residues. Trimming removed 6 bases from V and 4 bases from J; junction bases left unmatched: 4. Here the CDR3 reads CASRIDRGTEAFF. CDR3 nucleotide sequence: TGTGCCAGCAGGATTGACAGGGGCACTGAAGCTTTCTTT.

The chain is built from TRBV11-2 and TRBJ2-7, with D unclear. Per germline, CDR1 SGHAT and CDR2 FQNNGV. CDR3 length equals 13 residues. V was trimmed by 6 bases and J by 2 bases, leaving 11 bases between them. This chain's CDR3 is CASSHPRTYEQYF. DNA of the CDR3: TGTGCCAGCAGTCATCCCAGAACCTACGAGCAGTACTTC.

V usage is TRBV9 and J usage is TRBJ2-5; TRBD2 matches 8 bases. Losses at the gene ends were 4 bases for V and 1 base for J; bases not matched to a gene: 6. The CDR3 is 15 amino acids. Germline V gene data show CDR1 as SGDLS and CDR2 as YYNGEE. The CDR3: CASSFQTSAQETQYF. The CDR3 DNA reads as TGTGCCAGCAGCTTTCAGACTAGCGCCCAAGAGACCCAGTACTTC. Looking up the rest from reference TRBV9 and TRBJ2-5 gives the full variable domain: DSGVTQTPKHLITATGQRVTLRCSPRSGDLSVYWYQQSLDQGLQFLIQYYNGEERAKGNILERFSAQQFPDLHSELNLSSLELGDSALYFCASSFQTSAQETQYFGPGTRLLVL.

V and J are TRBV7-3 and TRBJ2-5; 13 bases fit TRBD2. The CDR3 is made up of 17 amino acids. V dropped 5 bases and J dropped 1; count of bases not matched to a gene: 7. Germline V CDR1 and CDR2: SGHTA, FQGTGA. In DNA form, the CDR3 reads TGTGCCAGCAGCCCCGGGACTAGCGGGATGCCCCAAGAGACCCAGTACTTC. It codes for CASSPGTSGMPQETQYF.

CDR3 DNA sequence: TGCGCCAGCAGCTCGGGACTAGCGGGAGGGGGGGAGACCCAGTACTTC. This encodes CASSSGLAGGGETQYF. V and J are TRBV5-1 and TRBJ2-5; 16 bases agree with TRBD2. Trimming at V came to 3 bases and at J to 5 bases, leaving 4 bases not matched to a gene. Germline CDR1 and CDR2: SGHRS and YFSETQ. There are 16 residues in the CDR3.

The chain couples TRBV7-9 to TRBJ1-1, with D unclear. The CDR3 consists of 12 residues. V was shortened by 5 bases and J by 4 bases, with 8 bases between the two germline ends. The germline gives CDR1 SEHNR, CDR2 FQNEAQ (reference sequence). The CDR3 protein is CASSRGSTEAFF. The CDR3 bases are TGTGCCAGCAGCCGTGGGAGCACTGAAGCTTTCTTT.